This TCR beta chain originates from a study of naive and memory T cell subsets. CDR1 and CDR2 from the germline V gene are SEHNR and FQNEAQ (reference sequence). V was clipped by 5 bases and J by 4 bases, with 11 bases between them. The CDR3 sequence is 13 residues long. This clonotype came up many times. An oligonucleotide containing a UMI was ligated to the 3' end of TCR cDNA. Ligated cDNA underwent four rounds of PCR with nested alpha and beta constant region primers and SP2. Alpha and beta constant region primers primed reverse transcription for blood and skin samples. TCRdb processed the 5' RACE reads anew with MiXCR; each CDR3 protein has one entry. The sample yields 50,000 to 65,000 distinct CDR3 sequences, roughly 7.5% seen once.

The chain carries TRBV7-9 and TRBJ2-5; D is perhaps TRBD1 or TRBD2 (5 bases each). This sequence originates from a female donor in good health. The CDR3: CASSRDPPETQYF. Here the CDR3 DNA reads TGTGCCAGCAGCAGGGACCCCCCAGAGACCCAGTACTTC.